Included here is one T cell receptor beta chain sequence, with context. Its binding antigen is unknown. No base quality values were provided; no much bigger clone lies one nucleotide off. The sample belongs to a study of blood T cell repertoires in COVID-19 (TCRdb year 2020). Concerning the study at large: Samples covering the acute and convalescent phases of COVID-19 were provided by collaborators in the United States, Italy and Spain. The material from the prospective study consisted of cDNA or gDNA derived from T cells, B-cell-depleted T cells, or PBMCs. The dataset comprised deeply sampled blood TCRbeta repertoires from subjects exposed to, actively infected with, or recovered from COVID-19. The repertoires were released in a freely available public database intended as a resource for research on the immune response to SARS-CoV-2. Samples came from the ongoing ImmuneRACE study (first 160 participants) plus 1,254 subjects from 6 global collaborators. A de-identified subject ID, COVID-19 status, age in years and sex were almost always included in the sample metadata. Where HLA class I and class II types were available, the types were taken from metadata supplied by the sample provider, not from assay-based typing. What the research found in general, with its limitations: Clinical and demographic metadata were provided uncurated, with the amount varying by source and participant.

In Seattle, one collaborating source enrolled patients while the infection was active and tracked those patients longitudinally over the course of disease. Each collaborating institution followed its own protocols to collect whole blood in K2EDTA tubes. For TCRbeta analysis, collaborators shipped samples in one of three forms: frozen whole blood, isolated PBMCs, or DNA extracted from either of those sample types. TCRbeta CDR3 regions were amplified from genomic DNA using the immunoSEQ Assay, a bias-controlled multiplex PCR. Per the original workflow: Within the assay, amplification of reference gene primers was used to estimate how many nucleated cells each sample contained. To quantify the absolute abundance of each unique TCRbeta CDR3 rearrangement, sequence reads were collapsed and filtered. Productive Simpson clonality was computed per sample as the square root of Simpson's diversity index over productive rearrangements. In TCRdb, the immuneACCESS table is reduced to in-frame sequences with V and J assigned. These tables do not hold every clone; where another copy was compared, an unresolved V gene accounts for under half, and the others remain unexplained. Clonal size and the V and J genes are those of that table, whereas D and trimming came from the DNA. This sample comprises a few hundred thousand clones, around nine tenths of them detected only once. The top ten hold around 0.92% of the sample.

The CDR3 numbers 13 residues from cysteine through phenylalanine. CDR3 DNA only is kept here, 39 bases in frame from base 1. V loses 7 bases, J loses 1 base, and the germline ends lie 10 bases apart. Via the germline V gene, CDR1 is SNHLY and CDR2 FYNNEI. Sample: peripheral blood. Rearrangement joined TRBV2 to TRBJ1-2, with the D segment identity uncertain. The clonotype comes from a man between 18 and 35 years old with COVID-19, enrolled during active disease. Here the CDR3 is given as CASTPGFNYGYTF. Read as DNA, the sequence is TGTGCCAGCACCCCAGGTTTTAACTATGGCTACACCTTC.